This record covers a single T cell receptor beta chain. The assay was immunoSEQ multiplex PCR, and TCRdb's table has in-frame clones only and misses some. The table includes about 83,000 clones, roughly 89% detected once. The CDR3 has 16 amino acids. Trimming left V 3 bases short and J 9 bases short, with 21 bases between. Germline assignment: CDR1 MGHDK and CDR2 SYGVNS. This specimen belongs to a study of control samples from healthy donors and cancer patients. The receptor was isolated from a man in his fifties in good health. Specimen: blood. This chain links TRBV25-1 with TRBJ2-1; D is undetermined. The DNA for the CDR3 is TGTGCCAGCAGTGATCCCCAGATCCCCCTCACCGGTGAGCAGTTCTTC. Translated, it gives CASSDPQIPLTGEQFF.